These T cell receptor beta chains were read from a single sample in a study of blood T cell repertoires in COVID-19. Generated by immunoSEQ multiplex PCR, the TCRdb table keeps only in-frame clones and is missing some. The table lists approximately 440,000 clones, 90% of them singletons. Material for sequencing was PBMCs or T cells enriched from blood (not recorded which). These receptors came from a man between 18 and 35 years old who had recovered from COVID-19. Each CDR3 is given with its conserved first and last residue.

v_call cdr3_aa
TRBV15 CATSRGGDSYGYTF
TRBV6-5 CASSWDRDWDTQYF
TRBV6-4 CASSDAAGGGTDTQYF
TRBV5-1 CASSLRPAERGTGELFF
TRBV27 CASKGTVDYSNQPQHF
TRBV7-3 CASSLIGLAGGLNTGELFF
TRBV24-1 CATSDARGGMGEKLFF
TRBV21-1 CASSKDCLAGHYEQYF
TRBV27 CASSSSLGANVLTF
TRBV5-1 CASSGQGYEQYF
TRBV12-3/TRBV12-4 CASTSTGNSPLHF
TRBV19 CASSTAGGYNEQFF
TRBV5-1 CASSSSGTGGPDTQYF
TRBV28 CASSLEGTYEKLFF
TRBV9 CASSPRGAYNSPLHF
TRBV3-1/TRBV3-2 CASSPYAQGGLEQYF
TRBV5-5 CASSLSVAFRDRGKSEAFF
TRBV5-1 CASSSGDSPNPYYGYTF
TRBV15 CATSRTIQGRLEAFF
TRBV10-3 CAIGAELNYGYTF
TRBV18 CASSARGQDLSGANVLTF
TRBV9 CASSVAPARGVDEQFF
TRBV10-1 CASSESTGGYEQYF
TRBV19 CASTLRGQGIGEKLFF
TRBV14 CASSQSGQGILSPLHF
TRBV7-2 CASSLGQGPNQPQHF
TRBV2 CASKGLSNTGELFF
TRBV2 CASGGSLVAGELFF
TRBV29-1 CSGGSRNTEAFF
TRBV5-1 CASSLDSTGEGYTF
TRBV19 CASSMLTGRDEQFF
TRBV30 CAWSGASQPQHF
TRBV11-2 CASSLAAVIYDGYTF
TRBV28 CASRNRLGDQETQYF
TRBV4-1 CASSQTRAATNEKLFF
TRBV30 CAWSVSVTKNIQYF
TRBV2 CASSEGASGGTQYF
TRBV30 CAWRDQGGAFF
TRBV30 CAWSVRRGWNSPLHF
TRBV25-1 CASSEYISQNSPLHF
TRBV2 CASRGTEGTQGYTF
TRBV2 CASSELTQRGRDTQYF
TRBV13 CASSTGEAYEQYF
TRBV20-1 CSASGTGSNSPLHF
TRBV9 CASSVTGGRYEKLFF
TRBV28 CASRIIAGGDNSPLHF
TRBV7-9 CASSLGQGRINSPLHF
TRBV4-1 CASSQGAGTEAFF
TRBV29-1 CSVTRPFGPHYEQYF
TRBV11-1 CASSFDSSGNTIYF
TRBV11-2 CASSPDRDTEAFF
TRBV6-5 CGTSGQSYEQYF
TRBV2 CASSRTGGHEQYF
TRBV7-8 CASSSNTANTEAFF
TRBV3-1/TRBV3-2 CASSQRGRTENTEAFF
TRBV28 CASSEGPVSSYEQYF
TRBV27 CASRTSGAYEQYF
TRBV6-1 CASSDLSGVGGTQYF
TRBV9 CASSVTVDTEAFF